Presented here are 2 T cell receptor beta chains from one specimen sequenced in a study of neurological immune-mediated disorders. Time point meaning: longitudinal time-point 1 (baseline). TCRdb re-derived calls from the 5' RACE reads in MiXCR, one entry per CDR3 protein. Among 47,000 or so distinct CDR3 sequences, roughly 10% were seen once, and the ten largest hold about 1.6%. Sequencing was performed on PBMCs. Receptors were obtained from a middle-aged woman in good health.

This clonotype was picked up many times. The V gene is TRBV4-2, the J gene TRBJ1-5; D perhaps matches TRBD1 (6 bases). V was trimmed by 4 bases and J by 4 bases, leaving 14 bases between them. Germline lookup yields CDR1 LGHNA and CDR2 YNFKEQ. There are 15 residues in the CDR3. The CDR3 loop reads CASSPAGQLNQPQHF. The CDR3 nucleotides are TGTGCCAGCAGCCCGGCAGGACAGTTAAATCAGCCCCAGCATTTT.

This clonotype was counted at least ten times. V usage is TRBV27 and J usage is TRBJ1-1, with D possibly matching TRBD1 (5 bases). The germline V and J ends were trimmed by 3 bases and 2 bases, with 13 bases remaining between them. Germline lookup yields CDR1 MNHEY and CDR2 SMNVEV (reference sequence). The CDR3 consists of 15 residues. CDR3 region: CASSFRAGVNTEAFF. Written as DNA, the CDR3 is TGTGCCAGCAGTTTCAGGGCCGGGGTTAACACTGAAGCTTTCTTT.